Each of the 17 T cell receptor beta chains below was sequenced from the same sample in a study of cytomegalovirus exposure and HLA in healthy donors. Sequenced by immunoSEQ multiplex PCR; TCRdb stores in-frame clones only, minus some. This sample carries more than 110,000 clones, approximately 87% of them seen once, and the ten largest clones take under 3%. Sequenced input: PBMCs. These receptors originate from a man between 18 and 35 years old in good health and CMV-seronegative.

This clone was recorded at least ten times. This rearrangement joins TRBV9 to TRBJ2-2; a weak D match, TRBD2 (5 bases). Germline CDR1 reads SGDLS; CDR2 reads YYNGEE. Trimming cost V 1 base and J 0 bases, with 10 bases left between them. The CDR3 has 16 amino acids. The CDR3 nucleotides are TGTGCCAGCAGCGTAAGGAGGACCACGAACACCGGGGAGCTGTTTTTT. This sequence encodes CASSVRRTTNTGELFF.

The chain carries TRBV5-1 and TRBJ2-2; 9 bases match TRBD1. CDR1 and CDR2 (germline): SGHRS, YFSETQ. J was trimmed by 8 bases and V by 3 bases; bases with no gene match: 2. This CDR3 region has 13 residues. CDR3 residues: CASSWGQGGELFF. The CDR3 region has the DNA TGCGCCAGCAGCTGGGGACAGGGTGGGGAGCTGTTTTTT.

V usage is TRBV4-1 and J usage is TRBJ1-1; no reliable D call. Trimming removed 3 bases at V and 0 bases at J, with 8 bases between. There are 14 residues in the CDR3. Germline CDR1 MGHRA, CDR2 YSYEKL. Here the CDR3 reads CASSHPGMNTEAFF. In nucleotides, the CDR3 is TGCGCCAGCAGCCACCCAGGCATGAACACTGAAGCTTTCTTT.

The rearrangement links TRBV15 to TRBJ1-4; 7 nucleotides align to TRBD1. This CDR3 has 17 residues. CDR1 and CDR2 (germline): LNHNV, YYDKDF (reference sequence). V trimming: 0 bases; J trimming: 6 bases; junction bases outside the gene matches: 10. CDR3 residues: CATSRDLVTGQDEKLFF. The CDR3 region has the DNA TGTGCCACCAGCAGAGATTTGGTGACAGGGCAAGATGAAAAACTGTTTTTT.

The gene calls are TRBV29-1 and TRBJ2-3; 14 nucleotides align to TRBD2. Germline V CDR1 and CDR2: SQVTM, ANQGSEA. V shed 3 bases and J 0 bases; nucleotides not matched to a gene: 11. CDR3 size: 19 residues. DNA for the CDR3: TGCAGCGTTGACCAGACTAGCGGGGGGGCGGGTTCTAGCACAGATACGCAGTATTTT. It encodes CSVDQTSGGAGSSTDTQYF.

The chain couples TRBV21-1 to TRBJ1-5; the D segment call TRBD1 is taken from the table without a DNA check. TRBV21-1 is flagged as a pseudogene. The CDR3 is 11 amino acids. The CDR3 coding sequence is TGTGCCGAGGGGGCGACGCAGCCCCAGCATTTT. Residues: CAEGATQPQHF.

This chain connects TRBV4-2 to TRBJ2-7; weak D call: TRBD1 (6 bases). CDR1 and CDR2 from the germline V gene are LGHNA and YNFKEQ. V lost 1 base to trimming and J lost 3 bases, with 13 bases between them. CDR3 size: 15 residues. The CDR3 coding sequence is TGTGCCAGCAGCCAAGTGGGAGCAGGGGTCTACGAGCAGTACTTC. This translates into CASSQVGAGVYEQYF.

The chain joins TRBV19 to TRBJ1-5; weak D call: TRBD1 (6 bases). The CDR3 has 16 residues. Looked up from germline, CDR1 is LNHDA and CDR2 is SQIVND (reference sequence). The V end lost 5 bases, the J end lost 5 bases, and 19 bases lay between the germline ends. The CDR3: CASSGWGTPNDQPQHF. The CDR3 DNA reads TGTGCCAGTAGTGGGTGGGGGACACCCAACGATCAGCCCCAGCATTTT. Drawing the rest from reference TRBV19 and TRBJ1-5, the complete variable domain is DGGITQSPKYLFRKEGQNVTLSCEQNLNHDAMYWYRQDPGQGLRLIYYSQIVNDFQKGDIAEGYSVSREKKESFPLTVTSAQKNPTAFYLCASSGWGTPNDQPQHFGDGTRLSIL.

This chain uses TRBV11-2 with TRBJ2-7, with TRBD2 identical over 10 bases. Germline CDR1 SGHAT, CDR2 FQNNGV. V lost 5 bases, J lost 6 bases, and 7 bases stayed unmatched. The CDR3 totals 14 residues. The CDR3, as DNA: TGTGCCAGCAGCGCTAGCGGGAGTATTTCCGAGCAGTACTTC. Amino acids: CASSASGSISEQYF.

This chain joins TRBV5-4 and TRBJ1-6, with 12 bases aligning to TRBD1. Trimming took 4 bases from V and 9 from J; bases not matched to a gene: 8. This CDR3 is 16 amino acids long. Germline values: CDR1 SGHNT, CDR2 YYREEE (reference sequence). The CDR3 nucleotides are TGTGCCAGCAGCCACCGGGACAGGGGGCGCGGTTCACCCCTCCACTTT. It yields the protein CASSHRDRGRGSPLHF.

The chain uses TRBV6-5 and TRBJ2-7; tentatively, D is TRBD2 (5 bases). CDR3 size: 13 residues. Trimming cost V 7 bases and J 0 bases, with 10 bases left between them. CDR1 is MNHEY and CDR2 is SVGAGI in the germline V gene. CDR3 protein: CASTSPVSYEQYF. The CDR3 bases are TGTGCCAGCACTAGCCCAGTCTCCTACGAGCAGTACTTC.

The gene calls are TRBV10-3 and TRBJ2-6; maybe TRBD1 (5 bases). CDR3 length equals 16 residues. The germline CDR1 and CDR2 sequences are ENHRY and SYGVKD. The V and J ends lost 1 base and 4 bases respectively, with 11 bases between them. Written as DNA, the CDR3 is TGTGCCATCAGTGAGTGGACATTCCTAGGGGCCAACGTCCTGACTTTC. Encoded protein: CAISEWTFLGANVLTF.

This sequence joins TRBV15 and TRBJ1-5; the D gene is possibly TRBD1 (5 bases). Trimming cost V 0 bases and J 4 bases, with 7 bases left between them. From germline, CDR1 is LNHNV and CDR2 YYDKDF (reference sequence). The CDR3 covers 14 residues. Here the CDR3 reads CATSRDRENQPQHF. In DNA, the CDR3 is TGTGCCACCAGCAGAGACAGGGAAAATCAGCCCCAGCATTTT.

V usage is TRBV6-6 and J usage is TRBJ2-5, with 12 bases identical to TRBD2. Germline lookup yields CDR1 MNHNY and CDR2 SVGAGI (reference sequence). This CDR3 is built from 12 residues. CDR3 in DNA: TGTGGGACTAGCGGGGCGCGGGAGACCCAGTACTTC. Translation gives CGTSGARETQYF.

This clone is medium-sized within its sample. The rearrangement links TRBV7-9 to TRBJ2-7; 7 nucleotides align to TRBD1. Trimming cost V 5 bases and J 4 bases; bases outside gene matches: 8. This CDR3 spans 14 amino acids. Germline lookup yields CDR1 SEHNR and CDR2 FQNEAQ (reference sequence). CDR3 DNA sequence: TGTGCCAGCAGCCGAGACAGGGCGGTGTACGAGCAGTACTTC. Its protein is CASSRDRAVYEQYF.

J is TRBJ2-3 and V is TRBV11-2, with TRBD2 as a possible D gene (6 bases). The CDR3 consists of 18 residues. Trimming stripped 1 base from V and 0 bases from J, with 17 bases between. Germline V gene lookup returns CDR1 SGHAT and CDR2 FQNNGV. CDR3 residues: CASSLVPQRGLSTDTQYF. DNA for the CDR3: TGTGCCAGCAGCTTAGTTCCCCAGAGGGGACTTAGCACAGATACGCAGTATTTT.

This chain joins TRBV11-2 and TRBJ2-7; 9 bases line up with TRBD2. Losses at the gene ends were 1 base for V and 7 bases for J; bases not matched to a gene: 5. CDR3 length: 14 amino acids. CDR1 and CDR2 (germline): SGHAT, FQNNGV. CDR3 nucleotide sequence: TGTGCCAGCAGCTTAGGCGGGGGGGTGAAGGAGCAGTACTTC. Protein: CASSLGGGVKEQYF.